The 27 T cell receptor beta chains reported below all come from one sample, sequenced in a study of T cell changes during pregnancy in multiple sclerosis. The repertoire was sequenced with immunoSEQ multiplex PCR; TCRdb's copy has only in-frame clones and lacks some. This sample has around 61,000 clones, with around 91% found just once. The sample here was peripheral blood, taken in the third trimester of pregnancy. The receptors come from a female donor in good health, enrolled as a control in a pregnancy study.

The chain is built from TRBV27 and TRBJ2-7, with D maybe TRBD1 (6 bases). The V end was cut by 2 bases, the J end by 3 bases, with 8 bases between. The CDR3 runs to 13 residues. Germline-derived CDR1 and CDR2 are MNHEY and SMNVEV (reference sequence). The CDR3, as DNA: TGTGCCAGCAGTTTAGGGGGCAGCTACGAGCAGTACTTC. It yields the protein CASSLGGSYEQYF.

The rearrangement links TRBV2 to TRBJ2-7; D may be TRBD1 (6 bases). Germline V gives CDR1 SNHLY, CDR2 FYNNEI. The germline V and J ends were trimmed by 4 bases and 1 base, with 17 bases remaining between them. This CDR3 is 16 amino acids long. The CDR3 sequence is CASSVWKWDNSYEQYF. As DNA, the CDR3 is TGTGCCAGCAGTGTATGGAAGTGGGACAATTCCTACGAGCAGTACTTC. The full variable domain, with the rest looked up from reference TRBV2 and TRBJ2-7, is EPEVTQTPSHQVTQMGQEVILRCVPISNHLYFYWYRQILGQKVEFLVSFYNNEISEKSEIFDDQFSVERPDGSNFTLKIRSTKLEDSAMYFCASSVWKWDNSYEQYFGPGTRLTVT.

The chain combines TRBV6-5 with TRBJ2-2; 7 positions match TRBD1. Germline assignment: CDR1 MNHEY and CDR2 SVGAGI. The V segment lost 0 bases and the J segment 2 bases; nucleotides outside the gene matches: 3. The CDR3 is 16 residues long. This chain's CDR3 is CASSYSGQANTGELFF. The CDR3 nucleotides read TGTGCCAGCAGTTACTCTGGACAGGCAAACACCGGGGAGCTGTTTTTT.

This clone came up once. CDR3 in DNA: TGTGCCAGCAGCGCCACAGGGGCCGGGGAGCTGTTTTTT. Residues: CASSATGAGELFF. This sequence joins TRBV9 and TRBJ2-2; TRBD1 agrees at 7 bases. CDR1 and CDR2 from the germline V gene are SGDLS and YYNGEE. The V and J ends lost 3 bases and 6 bases, in that order; junction bases with no gene match: 2. This CDR3 is 13 amino acids long.

The V and J genes are TRBV28 and TRBJ1-4, with TRBD1 as a possible D gene (6 bases). This CDR3 spans 13 amino acids. Germline assignment: CDR1 MDHEN and CDR2 SYDVKM. The V and J ends lost 3 bases and 7 bases respectively, with 9 bases between them. As DNA, the CDR3 is TGTGCCAGCAGTTTCTACAGGGTTGAAAAACTGTTTTTT. Its protein product is CASSFYRVEKLFF.

The rearrangement links TRBV5-4 to TRBJ2-3, with D possibly TRBD2 on 6 matching bases. The CDR3 is made up of 15 amino acids. CDR1 is SGHNT and CDR2 is YYREEE in the germline V gene (reference sequence). The V gene lost 0 bases and the J gene lost 3 bases, with 11 bases spanning the gap. The chain's CDR3 is CASSLGGLSTDTQYF. The DNA of the CDR3 is TGTGCCAGCAGCTTGGGCGGACTAAGTACAGATACGCAGTATTTT.

The CDR3 reads CASSVAGTQAYNEQFF. DNA for the CDR3: TGTGCCAGCAGCGTAGCGGGGACACAAGCCTACAATGAGCAGTTCTTC. The genes are TRBV9 and TRBJ2-1, with D possibly TRBD1 on 6 matching bases. The CDR3 extends over 16 amino acids. From germline, CDR1 is SGDLS and CDR2 YYNGEE. Trimming took 0 bases from V and 2 from J, leaving 12 bases between them.

The chain joins TRBV7-2 to TRBJ2-7, with 7 bases that match TRBD1. CDR3 size: 15 residues. The V and J ends lost 2 bases and 2 bases, in that order; junction bases with no gene match: 6. Looked up from germline, CDR1 is SGHTA and CDR2 is FQGNSA. CDR3 region: CASSLPRGSTYEQYF. The CDR3 region has the DNA TGTGCCAGCAGCTTACCCAGGGGGAGTACCTACGAGCAGTACTTC.

The V call is TRBV5-5, the J call TRBJ1-2; D is perhaps TRBD1 (5 bases). The CDR3 is made up of 15 amino acids. The V gene's germline CDR1 is SGHKS and CDR2 YYEKEE (reference sequence). Trimming removed 5 bases from V and 6 bases from J, with 20 bases in between. The CDR3 spells CASRSPGTALNGYTF. The DNA for the CDR3 is TGTGCCAGCAGGTCCCCCGGGACTGCTTTGAATGGCTACACCTTC.

The V and J genes are TRBV28 and TRBJ1-2; D is undetermined. Looked up from germline, CDR1 is MDHEN and CDR2 is SYDVKM. The CDR3 sequence is 14 residues long. V was trimmed by 2 bases and J by 8 bases, leaving 15 bases between them. As DNA, the CDR3 is TGTGCCAGCAGTTTAGGCACAGCCTCTCGGGGCTACACCTTC. Translating gives CASSLGTASRGYTF.

The chain employs TRBV2 and TRBJ2-1; TRBD1 might be the D (5 bases). Germline CDR1 and CDR2: SNHLY and FYNNEI. V shed 8 bases and J shed 5 bases, with 13 bases lying between them. The CDR3 sequence is 13 residues long. The CDR3 protein is CASEGAENNEQFF. In nucleotides, the CDR3 is TGTGCCAGCGAAGGGGCCGAAAACAATGAGCAGTTCTTC.

This chain connects TRBV7-6 to TRBJ2-7; D might be TRBD1 (6 bases). V was trimmed by 1 base and J by 4 bases, leaving 20 bases between them. This CDR3 region has 17 residues. The germline CDR1 and CDR2 sequences are SGHVS and FNYEAQ. DNA of the CDR3: TGTGCCAGCAGCTTAGGCCCGTCCCAGGGGAGTGGTTACGAGCAGTACTTC. This sequence encodes CASSLGPSQGSGYEQYF.

The rearrangement uses TRBV4-2 and TRBJ1-5; a weak D match, TRBD1 (6 bases). V shed 4 bases and J shed 2 bases, with 12 bases lying between them. This CDR3 has 15 residues. Germline CDR1 is LGHNA and CDR2 is YNFKEQ. In DNA, the CDR3 is TGTGCCAGCAGCCGAGGGGGGGAGGGCAATCAGCCCCAGCATTTT. It specifies CASSRGGEGNQPQHF.

The V call is TRBV6-6, the J call TRBJ1-2, with D perhaps TRBD1 (6 bases). V lost 6 bases and J lost 2, with 16 bases in between. The germline V gene has CDR1 MNHNY and CDR2 SVGAGI (reference sequence). The CDR3 has 15 residues. The DNA for the CDR3 is TGTGCCAGCAGGCCCGGGGCAGGGGTGAACTATGGCTACACCTTC. Its protein is CASRPGAGVNYGYTF.

This clone has just one count. CDR3 DNA: TGTGCCAGCAGCTTTGCGGGGGCAAGTGGCTACACCTTC. Protein: CASSFAGASGYTF. The chain recombines TRBV7-9 with TRBJ1-2, with a weak D call TRBD1 (6 bases). Trimming removed 3 bases at V and 7 bases at J, with 12 bases between. The CDR3 runs to 13 residues. Germline V CDR1 and CDR2: SEHNR, FQNEAQ (reference sequence).

The chain combines TRBV6-1 with TRBJ2-1; TRBD1 matches 10 bases. The V gene end was trimmed by 4 bases and the J gene end by 2 bases; junction bases not matched to a gene: 5. This CDR3 has 16 residues. Germline values: CDR1 MNHNS, CDR2 SASEGT. CDR3 DNA sequence: TGTGCCAGCAGTGTAGGGACAGGGGCAACCTACAATGAGCAGTTCTTC. It is translated as CASSVGTGATYNEQFF.

The chain combines TRBV7-3 with TRBJ1-1; D gene uncertain. Between the trimmed V and J ends, which lost 2 bases and 0 bases, there was a span of 4 bases. There are 13 residues in the CDR3. From germline, CDR1 is SGHTA and CDR2 FQGTGA. CDR3 amino acids: CASSLVLNTEAFF. For the CDR3, the DNA is TGTGCCAGCAGCTTAGTATTGAACACTGAAGCTTTCTTT.

The chain is built from TRBV7-3 and TRBJ1-1; D uncertain. Deletions cut 5 bases from V and 1 base from J, with 11 bases between. Germline assignment: CDR1 SGHTA and CDR2 FQGTGA. The CDR3 totals 14 residues. The CDR3: CASSLNPGNTEAFF. The CDR3 DNA reads TGTGCCAGCAGCCTCAACCCGGGGAACACTGAAGCTTTCTTT.

The J gene is TRBJ2-1, the V gene TRBV7-3; 10 bases align to TRBD2. CDR3 size: 13 residues. The germline V gene has CDR1 SGHTA and CDR2 FQGTGA. J gave up 7 bases and V 4 bases, and 1 base lay outside the gene matches. The CDR3 DNA reads TGTGCCAGCAGCTCGGGACTAGCGAATGAGCAGTTCTTC. Translated, it gives CASSSGLANEQFF.

J is TRBJ2-1 and V is TRBV2, with D possibly matching TRBD2 (6 bases). Trimming left V 0 bases short and J 7 bases short, with 10 bases between. The CDR3 covers 14 residues. The germline V gene has CDR1 SNHLY and CDR2 FYNNEI. The CDR3 region is CASSEAGRGNEQFF. The CDR3 nucleotides read TGTGCCAGCAGTGAAGCCGGGCGGGGTAATGAGCAGTTCTTC. Combining the CDR3 with reference TRBV2 and TRBJ2-1 gives the whole variable domain EPEVTQTPSHQVTQMGQEVILRCVPISNHLYFYWYRQILGQKVEFLVSFYNNEISEKSEIFDDQFSVERPDGSNFTLKIRSTKLEDSAMYFCASSEAGRGNEQFFGPGTRLTVL.

This chain links TRBV6-1 with TRBJ1-6, with a weak D call TRBD1 (6 bases). The CDR3 contains 18 residues. V shed 2 bases and J shed 9 bases, with 23 bases lying between them. Germline CDR1 reads MNHNS; CDR2 reads SASEGT. CDR3 sequence reads: CASSERRGGGGEGSPLHF. CDR3 DNA sequence: TGTGCCAGCAGTGAAAGGCGAGGGGGTGGTGGGGAGGGTTCACCCCTCCACTTT.

This clone was seen once. The genes are TRBV2 and TRBJ2-7; 7 nucleotides match TRBD2. The trim removed 7 bases at V and 4 bases at J, leaving 13 bases unmatched. CDR3 size: 15 residues. Germline V gene sequence: CDR1 SNHLY, CDR2 FYNNEI. CDR3 amino acids: CASTKGQGGIYEQYF. The CDR3 nucleotides read TGTGCCAGCACCAAAGGCCAGGGAGGGATTTACGAGCAGTACTTC.

V is TRBV18 and J is TRBJ2-2; D uncertain. V lost 5 bases and J lost 0, with 4 bases in between. The V gene's germline CDR1 is KGHSH and CDR2 LQKENI. This CDR3 has 13 residues. CDR3 sequence: CASSFANTGELFF. DNA of the CDR3: TGTGCCAGCTCATTCGCGAACACCGGGGAGCTGTTTTTT.

This sequence joins TRBV4-3 and TRBJ1-1, with a possible D match to TRBD1 (6 bases). Germline CDR1 is LGHNA and CDR2 is YSLEER. This CDR3 is 16 amino acids long. V was trimmed by 0 bases and J by 0 bases, leaving 11 bases between them. In DNA, the CDR3 is TGCGCCAGCAGCCAAGACTATGGGGGCATGAACACTGAAGCTTTCTTT. Protein product: CASSQDYGGMNTEAFF.

V usage is TRBV15 and J usage is TRBJ2-5; TRBD2 aligns across 9 bases. The junction had 20 bases not matched to a gene; V was cut back by 3 bases and J by 6 bases. Per germline, CDR1 LNHNV and CDR2 YYDKDF (reference sequence). This CDR3 is 19 amino acids long. CDR3 in DNA: TGTGCCACCAGCAGTAAGGTGTCGGCATTCGCGGGGGGGCCGAAGACCCAGTACTTC. Protein: CATSSKVSAFAGGPKTQYF.

The rearrangement links TRBV7-2 to TRBJ2-7; 10 nucleotides agree with TRBD1. The CDR3 spans 14 residues. J gave up 3 bases and V 5 bases, and 4 bases lay outside the gene matches. The germline V gene encodes CDR1 SGHTA and CDR2 FQGNSA. The CDR3 bases are TGTGCCAGCAGCCGGGACAGGGGAAGCTACGAGCAGTACTTC. The encoded protein is CASSRDRGSYEQYF.

The J gene is TRBJ1-3, the V gene TRBV6-1; 7 positions agree with TRBD1. Looked up from germline, CDR1 is MNHNS and CDR2 is SASEGT. CDR3 size: 15 residues. Trimming cost V 4 bases and J 0 bases; bases outside gene matches: 3. Here the CDR3 DNA reads TGTGCCAGCAGTGCGGGACAGTTCTCTGGAAACACCATATATTTT. It translates to CASSAGQFSGNTIYF.